This TCR beta chain emerged from a study of CD8+ T cells in alopecia areata. Study-wide results and limits: On tofacitinib, scalp and blood still held many of the expanded lesional clones.

Isolated RNA was reverse transcribed into cDNA used as the sequencing template. Libraries were prepared by immunoSEQ multiplex PCR; TCRdb keeps only in-frame clonotypes and omits some of them. The table includes around 190,000 clones, over 60% detected once. Treatment reported: oral pan-JAK inhibitor, 5-10 mg twice daily. With respect to this clone: Antigen unknown.

V was shortened by 0 bases and J by 7 bases, with 9 bases between the two germline ends. CDR3 length equals 13 residues. The specimen comprised CD4+ T cells sorted from blood, sampled at week 4, from a patient treated with tofacitinib. This TCR was recovered from a human donor with alopecia areata. V gene TRBV23-1 combines with J gene TRBJ1-1; a possible D gene is TRBD1 (5 bases). TRBV23-1 is sorted into the ORF group, with uncertain function. The CDR3 DNA reads as TGCGCCAGCAGTCAATCGAGGGGCGTTGAAGCTTTCTTT. This gives the protein CASSQSRGVEAFF.